A selection of T cell receptor beta chains follows, all from one sample in a study of blood T cells in healthy people across ages. From the 5' RACE reads, TCRdb called clonotypes with MiXCR, one entry per CDR3 protein. The data contain 1 million to 1.2 million distinct CDR3 sequences, approximately 38% of them singletons. Sequenced material: blood. The receptor set was obtained from a man aged 18 to 30 in good health. The CDR3 runs from the conserved cysteine through the conserved F or W. The D gene is left open where the match is weak. For some rows the clone size is stated as once, few or many, or as a class when expanded; others skip it.

>TRBV5-1|TRBJ2-1|NA|NA
TGCGCCAGCAGCTTGCCGCCGAGGGGCCCCTACAATGAGCAGTTCTTC
CASSLPPRGPYNEQFF
>TRBV4-3|TRBJ2-2|NA|NA
TGCGCCAGCAGCCAATTAGACAAGAACACCGGGGAGCTGTTTTTT
CASSQLDKNTGELFF
>TRBV20-1|TRBJ1-4|few|TRBD1
TGCAGTGCTTACCCGGGACAGGCTAATGAAAAACTGTTTTTT
CSAYPGQANEKLFF
>TRBV7-2|TRBJ1-5|NA|TRBD1
TGTGCCAGCAGCTTATACGGGACAGGGATCAATCAGCCCCAGCATTTT
CASSLYGTGINQPQHF
>TRBV6-2/TRBV6-3|TRBJ2-1|NA|TRBD2
TGTGCCAGCATCCCGGGGACCGGGGGGGCGATACTCAATGAGCAGTTCTTC
CASIPGTGGAILNEQFF
>TRBV6-2/TRBV6-3|TRBJ2-7|NA|NA
TGTGCCAGCAGTTCCTATCACGGGACCATCGGATGGGGATACGAGCAGTACTTC
CASSSYHGTIGWGYEQYF
>TRBV6-2/TRBV6-3|TRBJ2-7|NA|NA
TGTGCCAGCAGTTACTCGGGGACCACCGCCGAGCAGTACTTC
CASSYSGTTAEQYF
>TRBV11-2|TRBJ1-2|NA|NA
TGTGCCAGCAGCGCTCAGGGTTGGGGCTATGGCTACACCTTC
CASSAQGWGYGYTF
>TRBV7-2|TRBJ1-1|NA|NA
TGTGCCAGCAGCTTTCTTAGCGGGTACACTGAAGCTTTCTTT
CASSFLSGYTEAFF
>TRBV28|TRBJ2-7|NA|NA
TGTGCCAGCAGTTTGGGAGACGGAATCTCCTACGAGCAGTACTTC
CASSLGDGISYEQYF
>TRBV24-1|TRBJ2-1|NA|TRBD2
TGTGCCACCAGTGATCGGTTAGCGGGAGAATACAATGAGCAGTTCTTC
CATSDRLAGEYNEQFF
>TRBV5-1|TRBJ2-3|few|TRBD2
TGCGCCAGCAGTTCTAGCGGGGGGGCCACCACAGATACGCAGTATTTT
CASSSSGGATTDTQYF
>TRBV4-3|TRBJ2-5|NA|NA
TGCGCCAGCAGCCAAGGGAGGGGATTCGCAGAGACCCAGTACTTC
CASSQGRGFAETQYF
>TRBV5-1|TRBJ2-5|few|NA
TGCGCCAGCAGCTACAACAACCAAGAGACCCAGTACTTC
CASSYNNQETQYF
>TRBV6-1|TRBJ2-1|NA|NA
TGTGCCAGCAGTGATGCCCAGCTCAATGAGCAGTTCTTC
CASSDAQLNEQFF
>TRBV6-1|TRBJ1-1|NA|NA
TGTGCCAGCAGTGAAGACGGGTTGAACACTGAAGCTTTCTTT
CASSEDGLNTEAFF
>TRBV4-3|TRBJ2-7|NA|NA
TGCGCCAGCAGCCAAGATCTGAGGGGGTCCTACGAGCAGTACTTC
CASSQDLRGSYEQYF
>TRBV10-3|TRBJ2-3|NA|TRBD2
TGTGCCTTCAGGGGTTCGGGGGGGCTGAAGAGGACAGATACGCAGTATTTT
CAFRGSGGLKRTDTQYF
>TRBV18|TRBJ1-6|few|NA
TGTGCCAGCTCAGGATCTATAGAGAATTCACCCCTCCACTTT
CASSGSIENSPLHF
>TRBV19|TRBJ1-5|NA|TRBD1
TGTGCCACCCAGGGGGTTAGCTACAATCAGCCCCAGCATTTT
CATQGVSYNQPQHF
>TRBV7-2|TRBJ1-3|once|NA
TGCGCCAGCAGCTCTACAGGGACGGGAAACACCATATATTTT
CASSSTGTGNTIYF
>TRBV28|TRBJ2-5|NA|NA
TGTGCCAGCAGTTTTCCCGGAACTACCCAGTACTTC
CASSFPGTTQYF
>TRBV20-1|TRBJ1-5|NA|NA
TGCAGTGCCGCGGAAAACAGGGATGCGAGGCAGCCCCAGCATTTT
CSAAENRDARQPQHF
>TRBV7-2|TRBJ1-5|few|NA
TGTGCCAGCAGCTTAGAGCGTCAGCTTACCAATCAGCCCCAGCATTTT
CASSLERQLTNQPQHF
>TRBV6-2/TRBV6-3|TRBJ2-1|few|TRBD2
TGTGCCAGCAGTTACCCGACTAGCGGACCCTACAATGAGCAGTTCTTC
CASSYPTSGPYNEQFF
>TRBV4-3|TRBJ1-2|NA|NA
TGCGCCAGCAGCCAAGATCCGGGGCAGAACTATGGCTACACCTTC
CASSQDPGQNYGYTF
>TRBV14|TRBJ2-3|NA|NA
TGTGCCAGCAGGCCTTTAGGAGGGGGGCCAATAGATACGCAGTATTTT
CASRPLGGGPIDTQYF
>TRBV28|TRBJ2-3|once|NA
TGTGCCAGCAGGCCCCAGGACATGGAGTTCACAGATACGCAGTATTTT
CASRPQDMEFTDTQYF
>TRBV10-3|TRBJ1-1|few|NA
TGTGCCACCGGACGGGGGGGCACTGAAGCTTTCTTT
CATGRGGTEAFF
>TRBV20-1|TRBJ1-2|NA|NA
TGCAGTGCCCAATATCCAGGGACCTATGGCTACACCTTC
CSAQYPGTYGYTF